Listed below are T cell receptor beta chains from one sample, sequenced in a study of technical replicates of blood from a few donors. Using immunoSEQ multiplex PCR, the repertoire was profiled, and TCRdb retains in-frame clones only, with some absent. Here the sample spans approximately 75,000 clones, roughly 77% being singletons. The sequenced material came from PBMCs. The receptors originated from a human donor in good health. Some clones in this sample may be carry-over from other donors' samples. Both conserved end residues are part of each CDR3. A D gene is named only where the DNA matches it firmly. Not all rows give a size; the values are once, few, many and, for expanded clones, a class.

>TRBJ1-6|TRBV19|.|.
CASNPGSYNSPLHF
TGTGCCAGTAATCCGGGTTCCTATAATTCACCCCTCCACTTT
>TRBJ1-2|TRBV5-1|.|.
CASSLAGNNYGYTF
TGCGCCAGCAGCTTGGCAGGGAATAACTATGGCTACACCTTC
>TRBJ2-1|TRBV7-3|.|once
CASSLFSGKIVGEQFF
TGTGCCAGCAGCTTATTTTCCGGGAAAATCGTCGGTGAGCAGTTCTTC
>TRBJ1-5|TRBV6-6|TRBD1|few
CASTGTGAFNQPQHF
TGTGCCAGCACCGGGACAGGGGCCTTCAATCAGCCCCAGCATTTT
>TRBJ2-3|TRBV5-1|TRBD2|.
CASSLAGGASDTQYF
TGCGCCAGCAGCTTAGCCGGGGGGGCCTCAGATACGCAGTATTTT
>TRBJ1-2|TRBV29-1|.|.
CSVLTALYGYTF
TGCAGCGTCCTGACAGCACTCTATGGCTACACCTTC
>TRBJ1-2|TRBV13|TRBD1|.
CASSPRDRTYYGYTF
TGTGCCAGCAGCCCAAGGGACAGGACTTACTATGGCTACACCTTC
>TRBJ2-2|TRBV7-9|.|few
CASSFFSVGTGELFF
TGTGCCAGCAGCTTCTTCTCCGTCGGCACCGGGGAGCTGTTTTTT
>TRBJ2-5|TRBV2|TRBD2|.
CASSEAGGVRPQYF
TGTGCCAGCAGTGAAGCGGGGGGGGTTAGGCCCCAGTACTTC
>TRBJ1-5|TRBV6-1|.|.
CASSEGTVNQPQHF
TGTGCCAGCAGTGAAGGGACAGTCAATCAGCCCCAGCATTTT
>TRBJ2-5|TRBV6-5|.|.
CASSPLLGGQETQYF
TGTGCCAGCAGTCCCCTCCTGGGGGGCCAAGAGACCCAGTACTTC
>TRBJ1-1|TRBV27|TRBD1|.
CASSFRTGGRTEAFF
TGTGCCAGCAGTTTCCGGACAGGGGGGAGGACTGAAGCTTTCTTT
>TRBJ2-1|TRBV9|.|few
CASSVEENVAEFF
TGTGCCAGCAGCGTTGAAGAGAACGTAGCGGAGTTCTTC
>TRBJ1-1|TRBV4-3|.|.
CASSQDLNSNTEAFF
TGCGCCAGCAGCCAAGATCTAAACAGCAACACTGAAGCTTTCTTT
>TRBJ1-2|TRBV30|.|.
CAWSWVGQGPSGYTF
TGTGCCTGGAGCTGGGTCGGGCAGGGGCCGTCTGGCTACACCTTC
>TRBJ1-1|TRBV4-1|.|.
CASSQPVRGRGTEAFF
TGCGCCAGCAGCCAGCCCGTTCGGGGAAGGGGGACTGAAGCTTTCTTT
>TRBJ2-2|TRBV7-8|TRBD2|.
CASSKRPSGGADTGELFF
TGTGCCAGCAGCAAACGCCCGAGCGGGGGGGCCGACACCGGGGAGCTGTTTTTT
>TRBJ2-3|TRBV29-1|.|.
CSVALERSTDTQYF
TGCAGCGTTGCCCTGGAGCGGAGCACAGATACGCAGTATTTT
>TRBJ2-5|TRBV2|TRBD1|.
CASSVGQGRETQYF
TGTGCCAGCAGTGTAGGACAGGGCAGGGAGACCCAGTACTTC
>TRBJ2-7|TRBV5-4|TRBD1|.
CASSPGQDSYEQYF
TGTGCCAGCAGCCCCGGACAGGATTCCTACGAGCAGTACTTC
>TRBJ1-5|TRBV29-1|.|few
CSVREAGQPQHF
TGCAGCGTGAGGGAGGCGGGTCAGCCCCAGCATTTT
>TRBJ2-7|TRBV19|TRBD1|once
CASSTRQGRRDYEQYF
TGTGCCAGTAGTACCAGACAGGGGAGAAGGGACTACGAGCAGTACTTC
>TRBJ2-3|TRBV28|.|.
CASTNTDTQYF
TGTGCCAGCACAAACACAGATACGCAGTATTTT
>TRBJ2-5|TRBV25-1|.|.
CASSESARGARETQYF
TGTGCCAGCAGTGAATCGGCACGGGGGGCCCGGGAGACCCAGTACTTC
>TRBJ1-5|TRBV30|.|.
CAWSGTGNQPQHF
TGTGCCTGGAGCGGAACAGGCAATCAGCCCCAGCATTTT
>TRBJ2-7|TRBV10-3|TRBD2|once
CAISSGSGAGSYEQYF
TGTGCCATCAGTAGCGGGAGCGGGGCTGGGTCGTACGAGCAGTACTTC
>TRBJ1-2|TRBV9|.|.
CASSLQDLGGVYTF
TGTGCCAGCAGCCTACAGGACCTCGGGGGGGTGTACACCTTC
>TRBJ2-7|TRBV2|.|.
CASSLSYEQYF
TGTGCCAGCAGTCTGAGTTACGAGCAGTACTTC
>TRBJ1-2|TRBV6-6|.|.
CASSYLVGAYGYTF
TGTGCCAGCAGTTACCTCGTGGGGGCCTATGGCTACACCTTC
>TRBJ2-7|TRBV29-1|.|.
CSVVGGLYYEQYF
TGCAGCGTTGTTGGCGGGCTATACTACGAGCAGTACTTC
>TRBJ2-7|TRBV5-4|TRBD2|.
CASSRTSGGKGDEQYF
TGTGCCAGCAGCCGAACTAGCGGGGGGAAAGGGGACGAGCAGTACTTC
>TRBJ2-7|TRBV15|TRBD2|.
CATSPPTGTRFSYEQYF
TGTGCCACCAGCCCTCCAACCGGGACTAGATTCTCCTACGAGCAGTACTTC
>TRBJ2-1|TRBV29-1|.|once
CSVVWEWNEQFF
TGCAGCGTTGTCTGGGAGTGGAATGAGCAGTTCTTC
>TRBJ2-5|TRBV19|.|.
CASSNTGFYGETQYF
TGTGCCAGTAGTAATACAGGCTTCTACGGGGAGACCCAGTACTTC